The 13 T cell receptor beta chains in this list originate from one sample, sequenced in a study of T cell repertoires in cytomegalovirus infection. Each CDR3 protein gets one entry after TCRdb re-called the reads with MiXCR. Of under 200,000 distinct CDR3 sequences listed, 8% to 10% were seen once; the top ten hold roughly 4.8%. Sequenced sample: PBMCs. The receptors shown here come from a human donor in good health (CMV status not recorded). Some clones in this sample may be carry-over from other donors' samples.

J is TRBJ2-3 and V is TRBV12-3 or TRBV12-4, with D possibly TRBD1 on 6 matching bases. The germline V and J ends were trimmed by 6 bases and 0 bases, with 16 bases remaining between them. The CDR3 is 16 residues long. The CDR3: CASRPPGTRSTDTQYF. The CDR3 nucleotides read TGTGCCAGCAGACCTCCCGGGACAAGAAGCACAGATACGCAGTATTTT.

This clonotype was seen ten or more times. The V gene is TRBV7-2, the J gene TRBJ2-7; 7 nucleotides agree with TRBD1. Germline V gene data show CDR1 as SGHTA and CDR2 as FQGNSA. Losses at the gene ends were 5 bases for V and 0 bases for J; bases not matched to a gene: 13. There are 17 residues in the CDR3. The CDR3 here is CASSLTGTGVSSYEQYF. For the CDR3, the DNA is TGTGCCAGCAGCCTGACAGGGACCGGGGTGTCCTCCTACGAGCAGTACTTC.

The chain has TRBV30 and TRBJ2-1; 13 bases line up with TRBD2. In germline, CDR1 is GTSNPN, CDR2 SVGIG (reference sequence). CDR3 length: 16 residues. With V trimmed by 3 bases and J by 4 bases, 6 bases remained unmatched. CDR3 in amino acids: CAWSLRLAGGYNEQFF. The CDR3 region has the DNA TGTGCCTGGAGCCTGAGACTAGCGGGGGGTTACAATGAGCAGTTCTTC.

Ten or more counts support this clonotype. The CDR3 here is CASSQLVSSYNEQFF. DNA of the CDR3: TGTGCCAGCAGTCAACTAGTGAGCTCCTACAATGAGCAGTTCTTC. This chain uses TRBV6-2 or TRBV6-3 with TRBJ2-1; D is possibly TRBD2 (5 bases). CDR1 MNHEY and CDR2 SVGEGT come from the germline V gene. This CDR3 has 15 residues. Trimming pared 5 bases from V and 0 bases from J, leaving 11 bases between.

As DNA, the CDR3 is TGTGCCAGCAGTCTGGGACTAGCGGAAAGCTCCTACAATGAGCAGTTCTTC. This translates into CASSLGLAESSYNEQFF. This rearrangement joins TRBV12-3 or TRBV12-4 to TRBJ2-1, with 11 bases that match TRBD2. This CDR3 has 17 residues. V gave up 5 bases and J gave up 0 bases; unmatched junction bases: 6.

This clonotype was counted at least ten times. The CDR3 nucleotides read TGTGCTAGTGGTTTGGTGATGCTCGGACAGCACCACACCGGGGAGCTGTTTTTT. Protein: CASGLVMLGQHHTGELFF. The chain uses TRBV12-5 and TRBJ2-2; TRBD1 might be the D (6 bases). The CDR3 is 18 residues long. Between the trimmed V and J ends, which lost 0 bases and 3 bases, there was a span of 17 bases. Germline V gene data show CDR1 as LGHNT and CDR2 as FRNRAP.

This clonotype has only a few counts. This chain uses TRBV29-1 with TRBJ2-1; perhaps TRBD2 as D (6 bases). Germline CDR1 reads SQVTM; CDR2 reads ANQGSEA. Between the trimmed V and J ends, which lost 7 bases and 5 bases, there was a span of 12 bases. The CDR3 length is 12 residues. The CDR3 coding sequence is TGCAGCGGGGGGGTTTTGGACAATGAGCAGTTCTTC. This sequence encodes CSGGVLDNEQFF.

A note on this clonotype: The junction does not match germline at one end; this may be a read error. The chain joins TRBV11-3 to TRBJ1-1; the D gene is possibly TRBD1 (6 bases). The V gene's germline CDR1 is SGHNT and CDR2 YENEEA. The CDR3 is made up of 13 amino acids. This chain's CDR3 is CASSLSGDTEACF. The CDR3 region has the DNA TGTGCCAGCAGCTTATCGGGGGACACTGAAGCTTGCTTT.

This clonotype was recorded at least ten times. The rearrangement joins TRBV5-4 to TRBJ2-1, with 13 bases aligning to TRBD2. Unmatched junction bases numbered 5, after V lost 4 bases and J lost 1 base. The CDR3 spans 17 residues. Per the germline V gene, CDR1 is SGHNT and CDR2 is YYREEE (reference sequence). The CDR3 coding sequence is TGTGCCAGCAGCGCGGGGACTAGCGGGGAGTCCTACAATGAGCAGTTCTTC. Its protein product is CASSAGTSGESYNEQFF.

In this sample, this clonotype turned up many times. The chain uses TRBV6-1 and TRBJ2-3; 8 bases agree with TRBD2. Germline-derived CDR1 and CDR2 are MNHNS and SASEGT. V lost 5 bases to trimming and J lost 0 bases; unmatched junction nucleotides: 4. CDR3 length: 15 amino acids. The CDR3 reads CASSSIAGSTDTQYF. The CDR3 region has the DNA TGTGCCAGCAGTTCCATAGCGGGAAGCACAGATACGCAGTATTTT.

This sequence joins TRBV28 and TRBJ2-1; 7 nucleotides line up with TRBD1. Per germline, CDR1 MDHEN and CDR2 SYDVKM. The CDR3 runs to 11 residues. V lost 6 bases to trimming and J lost 10 bases; unmatched junction nucleotides: 3. CDR3 DNA sequence: TGTGCCAGCAGAAGGGGGCAGGAGCAGTTCTTC. It translates to CASRRGQEQFF. Based on the CDR3 plus reference TRBV28 and TRBJ2-1, the full variable domain is DVKVTQSSRYLVKRTGEKVFLECVQDMDHENMFWYRQDPGLGLRLIYFSYDVKMKEKGDIPEGYSVSREKKERFSLILESASTNQTSMYLCASRRGQEQFFGPGTRLTVL.

This clonotype was counted many times. V is TRBV7-2 and J is TRBJ2-5; 9 positions agree with TRBD1. CDR1 SGHTA and CDR2 FQGNSA come from the germline V gene. This CDR3 is built from 15 residues. V was pared by 4 bases and J by 4 bases, with 7 bases of the junction left unmatched. The CDR3 DNA reads TGTGCCAGCAGCTCCTGGACAGGGGCAGTAGAGACCCAGTACTTC. It yields the protein CASSSWTGAVETQYF.

V and J are TRBV5-4 and TRBJ1-2, with D perhaps matching TRBD1 (6 bases). Germline V gives CDR1 SGHNT, CDR2 YYREEE (reference sequence). The CDR3 loop spans 16 amino acids. Trimming stripped 7 bases from V and 4 bases from J, with 23 bases between. CDR3: CASGVGPMTGRYGYTF. The DNA for the CDR3 is TGTGCCAGCGGCGTCGGTCCCATGACAGGACGCTATGGCTACACCTTC.